This T cell receptor (beta chain) was retrieved from a study of shared clonotypes between healthy human individuals. The CDR3 has 14 amino acids. CDR1 is SGDLS and CDR2 is YYNGEE in the germline V gene. Trimming removed 4 bases from V and 1 base from J, with 9 bases in between. The naive CD8 fraction comprised CD45RO-negative cells positively selected for CCR7 and excluded terminally differentiated effector memory CD45RA+ cells. Here immunoSEQ multiplex PCR was the method, and the copy in TCRdb shows in-frame clones only, minus some. The table includes more than 550,000 clones, 92% detected once. The receptor was isolated from a man aged 25-45 years in good health. This chain connects TRBV9 to TRBJ2-1; D unresolved. The sequenced material came from naive CD8+ T cells sorted from blood. CDR3 nucleotide sequence: TGTGCCAGCAGCACCCATGATTCCTACAATGAGCAGTTCTTC. As protein: CASSTHDSYNEQFF.